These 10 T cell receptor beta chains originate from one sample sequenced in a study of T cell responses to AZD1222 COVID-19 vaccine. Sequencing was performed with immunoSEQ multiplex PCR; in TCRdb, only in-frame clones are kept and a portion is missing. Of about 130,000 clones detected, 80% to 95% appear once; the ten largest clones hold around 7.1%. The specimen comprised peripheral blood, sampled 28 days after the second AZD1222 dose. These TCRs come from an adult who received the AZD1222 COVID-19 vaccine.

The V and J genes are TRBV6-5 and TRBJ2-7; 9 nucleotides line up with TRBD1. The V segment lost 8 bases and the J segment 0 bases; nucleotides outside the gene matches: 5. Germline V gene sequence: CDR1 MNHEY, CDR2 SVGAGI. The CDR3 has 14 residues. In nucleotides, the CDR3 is TGTGCCAGCGCATGGGGACAGGGCTCCTACGAGCAGTACTTC. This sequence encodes CASAWGQGSYEQYF.

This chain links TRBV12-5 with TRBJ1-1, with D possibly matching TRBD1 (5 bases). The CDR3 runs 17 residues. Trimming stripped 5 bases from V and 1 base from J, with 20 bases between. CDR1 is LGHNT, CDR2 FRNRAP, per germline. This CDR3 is CASGPDPGRHPNTEAFF. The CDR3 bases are TGTGCTAGTGGTCCCGACCCGGGACGGCATCCGAACACTGAAGCTTTCTTT.

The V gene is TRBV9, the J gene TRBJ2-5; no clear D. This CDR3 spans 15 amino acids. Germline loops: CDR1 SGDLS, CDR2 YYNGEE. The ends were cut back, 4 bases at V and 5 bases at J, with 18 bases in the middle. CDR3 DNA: TGTGCCAGCAGCCCCCAAGGCCGGGCGCGGGAGACCCAGTACTTC. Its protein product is CASSPQGRARETQYF.

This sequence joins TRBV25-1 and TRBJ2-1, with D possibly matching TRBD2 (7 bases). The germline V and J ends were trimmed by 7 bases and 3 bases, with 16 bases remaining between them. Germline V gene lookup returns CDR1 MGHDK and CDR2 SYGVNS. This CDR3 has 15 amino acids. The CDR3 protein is CASTPGRGLYNEQFF. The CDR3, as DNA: TGTGCCAGCACCCCGGGGCGGGGGCTCTACAATGAGCAGTTCTTC.

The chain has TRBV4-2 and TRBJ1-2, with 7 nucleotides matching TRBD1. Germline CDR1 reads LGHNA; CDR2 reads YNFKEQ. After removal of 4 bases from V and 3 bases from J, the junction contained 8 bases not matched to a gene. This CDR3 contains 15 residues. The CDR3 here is CASSPQQGSDYGYTF. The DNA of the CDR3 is TGTGCCAGCAGCCCTCAACAGGGGTCGGACTATGGCTACACCTTC.

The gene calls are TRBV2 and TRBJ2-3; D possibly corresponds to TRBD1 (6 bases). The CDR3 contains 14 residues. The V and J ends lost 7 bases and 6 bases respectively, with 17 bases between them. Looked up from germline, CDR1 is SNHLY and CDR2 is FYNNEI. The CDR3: CASKVGGGSDTQYF. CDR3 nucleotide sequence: TGTGCCAGCAAGGTAGGGGGTGGCTCGGATACGCAGTATTTT.

In DNA, the CDR3 is TGTGCCAGCAGCCCGCGTCGGGCGGATTCACCCCTCCACTTT. Its protein product is CASSPRRADSPLHF. The V call is TRBV2, the J call TRBJ1-6; D is unclear. Germline V gene sequence: CDR1 SNHLY, CDR2 FYNNEI. This CDR3 is 14 amino acids long. Trimming removed 6 bases at V and 8 bases at J, with 14 bases between.

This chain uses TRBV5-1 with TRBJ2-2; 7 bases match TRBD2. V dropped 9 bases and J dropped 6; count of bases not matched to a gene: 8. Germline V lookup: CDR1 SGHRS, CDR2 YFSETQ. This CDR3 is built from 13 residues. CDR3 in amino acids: CATRFAGAGELFF. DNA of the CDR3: TGCGCCACCCGTTTTGCGGGGGCCGGGGAGCTGTTTTTT. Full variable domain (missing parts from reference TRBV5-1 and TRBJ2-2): KAGVTQTPRYLIKTRGQQVTLSCSPISGHRSVSWYQQTPGQGLQFLFEYFSETQRNKGNFPGRFSGRQFSNSRSEMNVSTLELGDSALYLCATRFAGAGELFFGEGSRLTVL.

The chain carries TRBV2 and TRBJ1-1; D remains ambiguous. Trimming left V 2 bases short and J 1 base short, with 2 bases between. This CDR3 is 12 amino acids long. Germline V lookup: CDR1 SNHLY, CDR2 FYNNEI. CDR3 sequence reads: CASSEPNTEAFF. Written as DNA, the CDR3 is TGTGCCAGCAGTGAACCGAACACTGAAGCTTTCTTT.

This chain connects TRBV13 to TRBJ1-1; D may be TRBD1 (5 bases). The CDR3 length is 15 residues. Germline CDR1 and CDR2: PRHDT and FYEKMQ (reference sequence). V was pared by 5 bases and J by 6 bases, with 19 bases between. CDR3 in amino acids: CASSPQGPARSEAFF. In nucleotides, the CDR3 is TGTGCCAGCAGCCCCCAGGGACCCGCTCGCTCTGAAGCTTTCTTT. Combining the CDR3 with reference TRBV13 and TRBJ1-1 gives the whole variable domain AAGVIQSPRHLIKEKRETATLKCYPIPRHDTVYWYQQGPGQDPQFLISFYEKMQSDKGSIPDRFSAQQFSDYHSELNMSSLELGDSALYFCASSPQGPARSEAFFGQGTRLTVV.